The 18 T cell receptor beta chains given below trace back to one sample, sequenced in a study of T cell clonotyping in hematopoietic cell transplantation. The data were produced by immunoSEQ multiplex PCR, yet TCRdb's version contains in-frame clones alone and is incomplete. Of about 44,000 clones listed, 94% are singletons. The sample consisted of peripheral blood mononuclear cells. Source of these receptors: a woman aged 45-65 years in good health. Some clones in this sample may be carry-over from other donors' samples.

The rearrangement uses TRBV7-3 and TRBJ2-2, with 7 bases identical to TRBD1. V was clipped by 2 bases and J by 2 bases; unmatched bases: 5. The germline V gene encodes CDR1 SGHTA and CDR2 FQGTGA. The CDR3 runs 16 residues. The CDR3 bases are TGTGCCAGCAGCTTATCCGGGACAGCTAACACCGGGGAGCTGTTTTTT. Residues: CASSLSGTANTGELFF. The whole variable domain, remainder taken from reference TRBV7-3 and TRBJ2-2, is GAGVSQTPSNKVTEKGKYVELRCDPISGHTALYWYRQSLGQGPEFLIYFQGTGAADDSGLPNDRFFAVRPEGSVSTLKIQRTERGDSAVYLCASSLSGTANTGELFFGEGSRLTVL.

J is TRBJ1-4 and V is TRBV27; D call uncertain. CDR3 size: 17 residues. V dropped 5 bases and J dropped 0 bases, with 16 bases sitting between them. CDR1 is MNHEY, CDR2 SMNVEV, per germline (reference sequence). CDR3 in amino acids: CASSPRLDTATNEKLFF. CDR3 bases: TGTGCCAGCAGTCCCCGTCTTGATACCGCAACTAATGAAAAACTGTTTTTT. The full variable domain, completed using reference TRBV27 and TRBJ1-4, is EAQVTQNPRYLITVTGKKLTVTCSQNMNHEYMSWYRQDPGLGLRQIYYSMNVEVTDKGDVPEGYKVSRKEKRNFPLILESPSPNQTSLYFCASSPRLDTATNEKLFFGSGTQLSVL.

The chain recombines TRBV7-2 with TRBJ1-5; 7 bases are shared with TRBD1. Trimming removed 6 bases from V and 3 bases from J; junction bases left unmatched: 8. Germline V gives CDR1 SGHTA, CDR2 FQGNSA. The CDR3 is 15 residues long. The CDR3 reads CASSRGTALNQPQHF. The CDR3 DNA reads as TGTGCCAGCAGTCGAGGGACAGCCCTCAATCAGCCCCAGCATTTT.

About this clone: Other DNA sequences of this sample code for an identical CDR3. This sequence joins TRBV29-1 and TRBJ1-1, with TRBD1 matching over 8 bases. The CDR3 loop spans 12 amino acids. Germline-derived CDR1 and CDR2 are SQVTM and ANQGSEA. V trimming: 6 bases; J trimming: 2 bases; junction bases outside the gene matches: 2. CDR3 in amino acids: CSVDRGNTEAFF. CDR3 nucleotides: TGCAGCGTCGACAGGGGAAACACTGAAGCTTTCTTT.

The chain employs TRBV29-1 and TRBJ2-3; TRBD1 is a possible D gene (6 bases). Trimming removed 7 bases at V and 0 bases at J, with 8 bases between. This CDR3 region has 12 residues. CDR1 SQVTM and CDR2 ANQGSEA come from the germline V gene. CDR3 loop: CSGGQSTDTQYF. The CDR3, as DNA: TGCAGCGGCGGACAGAGCACAGATACGCAGTATTTT.

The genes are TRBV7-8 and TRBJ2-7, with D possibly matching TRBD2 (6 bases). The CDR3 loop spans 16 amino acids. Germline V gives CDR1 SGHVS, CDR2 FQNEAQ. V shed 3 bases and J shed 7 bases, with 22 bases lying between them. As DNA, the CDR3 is TGTGCCAGCAGCTTGGGGTGGGGAGCGGGCTACGGGGAGCAGTACTTC. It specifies CASSLGWGAGYGEQYF.

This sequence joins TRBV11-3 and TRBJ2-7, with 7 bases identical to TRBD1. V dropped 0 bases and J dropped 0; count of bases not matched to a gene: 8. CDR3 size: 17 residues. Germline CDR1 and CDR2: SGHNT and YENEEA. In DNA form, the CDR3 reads TGTGCCAGCAGCTTAGATCTTGGGGACAGCTTCTCCTACGAGCAGTACTTC. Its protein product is CASSLDLGDSFSYEQYF.

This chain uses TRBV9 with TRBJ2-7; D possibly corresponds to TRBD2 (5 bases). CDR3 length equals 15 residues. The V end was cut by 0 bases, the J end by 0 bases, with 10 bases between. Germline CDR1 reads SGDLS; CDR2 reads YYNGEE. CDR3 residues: CASSVAASYSYEQYF. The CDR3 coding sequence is TGTGCCAGCAGCGTAGCGGCTAGCTACTCCTACGAGCAGTACTTC.

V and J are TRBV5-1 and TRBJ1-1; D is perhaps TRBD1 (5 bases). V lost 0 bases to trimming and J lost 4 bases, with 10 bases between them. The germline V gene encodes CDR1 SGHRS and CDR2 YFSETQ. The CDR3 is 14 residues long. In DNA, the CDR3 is TGCGCCAGCAGCTTGGAAGGGGTGGCCACTGAAGCTTTCTTT. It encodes CASSLEGVATEAFF.

The CDR3 here is CASSAGQGSPLHF. DNA for the CDR3: TGTGCCAGCAGCGCGGGACAGGGTTCACCCCTCCACTTT. The J gene is TRBJ1-6, the V gene TRBV9, with TRBD1 matching over 9 bases. Germline V gives CDR1 SGDLS, CDR2 YYNGEE. Trimming took 3 bases from V and 9 from J; bases not matched to a gene: 1. The CDR3 covers 13 residues.

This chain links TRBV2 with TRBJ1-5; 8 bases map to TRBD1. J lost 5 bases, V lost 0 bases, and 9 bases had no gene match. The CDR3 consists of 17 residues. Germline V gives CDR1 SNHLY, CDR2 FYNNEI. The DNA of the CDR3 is TGTGCCAGCAGTGAAGCGCTGGGGGCAGGGGGCCATCAGCCCCAGCATTTT. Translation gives CASSEALGAGGHQPQHF.

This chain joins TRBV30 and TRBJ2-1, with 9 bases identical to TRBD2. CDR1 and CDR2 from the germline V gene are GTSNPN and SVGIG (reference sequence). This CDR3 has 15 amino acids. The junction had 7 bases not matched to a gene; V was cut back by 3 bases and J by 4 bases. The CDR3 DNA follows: TGTGCCTGGAGAGAGCGGGGGGTTGAATACAATGAGCAGTTCTTC. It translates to CAWRERGVEYNEQFF.

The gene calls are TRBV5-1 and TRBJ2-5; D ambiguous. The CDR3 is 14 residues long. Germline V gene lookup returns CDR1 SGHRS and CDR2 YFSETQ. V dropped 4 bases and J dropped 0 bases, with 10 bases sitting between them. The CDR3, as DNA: TGCGCCAGCAGCATCTCGCAGTACCAAGAGACCCAGTACTTC. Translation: CASSISQYQETQYF.

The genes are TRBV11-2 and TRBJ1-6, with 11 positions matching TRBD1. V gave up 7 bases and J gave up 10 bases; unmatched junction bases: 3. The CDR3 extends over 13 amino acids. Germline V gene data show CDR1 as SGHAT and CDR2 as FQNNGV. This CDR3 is CASIGTGGSPLHF. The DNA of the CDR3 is TGTGCCAGCATCGGGACAGGGGGATCACCCCTCCACTTT.

The CDR3 region has the DNA TGCGCCAGCAGCCGAGGTGTACCTCGGACAGAATTGAACACTGAAGCTTTCTTT. Protein product: CASSRGVPRTELNTEAFF. The rearrangement joins TRBV4-1 to TRBJ1-1; D perhaps matches TRBD1 (6 bases). Trimming cost V 4 bases and J 0 bases, with 21 bases left between them. This CDR3 is 18 amino acids long. CDR1 is MGHRA, CDR2 YSYEKL, per germline.

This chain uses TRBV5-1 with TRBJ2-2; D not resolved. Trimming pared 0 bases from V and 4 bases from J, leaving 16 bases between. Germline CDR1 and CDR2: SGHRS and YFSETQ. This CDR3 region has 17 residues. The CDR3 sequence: CASSLARISRGTGELFF. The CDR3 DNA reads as TGCGCCAGCAGCTTGGCCAGGATCTCAAGAGGCACCGGGGAGCTGTTTTTT.

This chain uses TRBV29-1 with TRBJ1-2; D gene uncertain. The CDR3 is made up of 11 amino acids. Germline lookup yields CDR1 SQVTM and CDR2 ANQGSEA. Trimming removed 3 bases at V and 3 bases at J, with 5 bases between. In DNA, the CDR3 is TGCAGCGTTGACTTGGACTATGGCTACACCTTC. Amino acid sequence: CSVDLDYGYTF.

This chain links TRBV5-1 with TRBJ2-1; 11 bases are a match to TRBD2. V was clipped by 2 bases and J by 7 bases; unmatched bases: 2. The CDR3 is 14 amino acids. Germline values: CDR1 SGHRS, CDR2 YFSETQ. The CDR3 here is CASSFSGGANEQFF. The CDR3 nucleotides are TGCGCCAGCAGCTTTAGCGGGGGGGCGAATGAGCAGTTCTTC.